This record concerns one T cell receptor (beta chain) sequence. TCRdb reprocessed the 5' RACE reads and reports one entry per CDR3 protein, with no DNA. This sample contains 130,000 to 150,000 distinct CDR3 sequences. The sample is drawn from a study of T cells expressing NK-cell markers. Germline V CDR1 and CDR2: SQVTM, ANQGSEA. This CDR3 has 14 amino acids. The TCR originated in a man aged 18 to 30 in good health. Input material: blood T cells: a sorted CD56 or NKG2C T cell subset, CD4+ or CD8+ T cells, or bulk PBMC T cells (not recorded which). The gene calls are TRBV29-1 and TRBJ2-3; there is no DNA to check the TCRdb D call of TRBD1. CDR3 sequence: CSVEGQGTWDTQYF.